The T cell receptor (beta chain) under discussion was sequenced for a study of CD8 T cells in ankylosing spondylitis. Study-wide points: The study identified a TCR beta motif of about eight highly homologous variants that appeared characteristic of ankylosing spondylitis blood. CD8+ disease-linked clones were present at relatively low frequencies in blood. Significant enrichment of disease-linked clones was reportedly seen in matched ankylosing spondylitis synovial fluid.

Quantitative 5'-RACE was performed with molecular barcodes, and it yielded the TCR beta libraries. TCRdb re-analysed the 5' RACE reads in MiXCR, keeping a single row per CDR3 protein. The sample records about 340,000 distinct CDR3 sequences, roughly 8% being singletons. On this clonotype: Antigen unknown.

CDR3 length: 15 residues. Per the germline V gene, CDR1 is SGDLS and CDR2 is YYNGEE. The V and J ends lost 0 bases and 0 bases respectively, with 7 bases between them. The J gene is TRBJ1-5, the V gene TRBV9; D not resolved. The source of this sequence is a male donor with ankylosing spondylitis. Sequencing was done on a sample of blood, either unsorted or a sorted T cell fraction (not recorded which). This CDR3 is CASSVGWDSNQPQHF. CDR3 DNA sequence: TGTGCCAGCAGCGTAGGCTGGGATAGCAATCAGCCCCAGCATTTT.